The 23 T cell receptor beta chains below come from one sample, sequenced in a study of blood T cell repertoires in COVID-19. Sequencing used immunoSEQ multiplex PCR; TCRdb keeps in-frame clones, though not all of them. The sample holds about 58,000 clones, approximately 86% seen once. Input material: peripheral blood. The receptors were gathered from a human donor with active COVID-19. The donor label of this sample is uncertain.

The chain carries TRBV5-1 and TRBJ1-2, with TRBD1 matching 11 bases. The germline CDR1 and CDR2 sequences are SGHRS and YFSETQ. The CDR3 extends over 13 amino acids. Trimming cost V 3 bases and J 8 bases; bases outside gene matches: 3. Here the CDR3 reads CASSSGTGGGYTF. The CDR3 DNA is TGCGCCAGCAGCTCCGGGACAGGGGGAGGCTACACCTTC.

CDR3 coding DNA: TGTGCCAGCAGTTTGGGCCTCAAGAACACTGAAGCTTTCTTT. This codes for CASSLGLKNTEAFF. V and J are TRBV28 and TRBJ1-1; the D is unclear. V was trimmed by 3 bases and J by 1 base, leaving 9 bases between them. CDR3 length: 14 residues. Per the germline V gene, CDR1 is MDHEN and CDR2 is SYDVKM. The entire variable domain, with the rest obtained from reference TRBV28 and TRBJ1-1, is as follows: DVKVTQSSRYLVKRTGEKVFLECVQDMDHENMFWYRQDPGLGLRLIYFSYDVKMKEKGDIPEGYSVSREKKERFSLILESASTNQTSMYLCASSLGLKNTEAFFGQGTRLTVV.

The chain joins TRBV7-6 to TRBJ2-6; the D gene is possibly TRBD1 (5 bases). Trimming left V 4 bases short and J 0 bases short, with 13 bases between. Germline V gene data show CDR1 as SGHVS and CDR2 as FNYEAQ. The length of the CDR3 is 17 residues. Here the CDR3 reads CASSYFTGLSGANVLTF. CDR3 in DNA: TGTGCCAGCAGCTACTTTACAGGTCTCTCTGGGGCCAACGTCCTGACTTTC.

This clone was counted once. The chain joins TRBV5-1 to TRBJ2-1; 13 bases agree with TRBD2. CDR3 length equals 15 residues. Germline CDR1 is SGHRS and CDR2 is YFSETQ. V shed 3 bases, J shed 15 bases, and the junction held 12 bases outside the gene matches. The CDR3 DNA reads as TGCGCCAGCAGCTGGACCAGGACTAGCGGGAGAGATGGGTTCTTC. The encoded protein is CASSWTRTSGRDGFF.

The CDR3 DNA sequence: TGCGCCAGCAGACCTGACACCTCGAACACCGGGGAGCTGTTTTTT. It codes for CASRPDTSNTGELFF. The rearrangement uses TRBV5-1 and TRBJ2-2, with D unresolved. The germline CDR1 and CDR2 sequences are SGHRS and YFSETQ. The germline V and J ends were trimmed by 5 bases and 0 bases, with 11 bases remaining between them. The length of the CDR3 is 15 residues.

This clone was seen only once. The chain combines TRBV7-9 with TRBJ1-1; no reliable D call. The CDR3 contains 14 residues. In germline, CDR1 is SEHNR, CDR2 FQNEAQ (reference sequence). With 8 bases removed from V and 1 base from J, the gap between germline ends came to 14 bases. The CDR3: CASLPARGNTEAFF. The CDR3 DNA is TGTGCCAGCCTCCCCGCGCGGGGGAACACTGAAGCTTTCTTT.

V gene TRBV23-1 combines with J gene TRBJ1-5; possible D gene TRBD1, 5 bases. TRBV23-1 belongs to the ORF category, with a function that is uncertain. The CDR3 is 15 amino acids. V was clipped by 6 bases and J by 4 bases, with 16 bases between them. The CDR3 loop reads CASSPVGRGNQPQHF. The CDR3 DNA is TGCGCCAGCAGCCCCGTGGGCCGGGGGAATCAGCCCCAGCATTTT.

The chain couples TRBV2 to TRBJ1-3; D remains unclear. CDR1 and CDR2 from the germline V gene are SNHLY and FYNNEI. The CDR3 totals 14 residues. Deletions cut 4 bases from V and 0 bases from J, with 7 bases between. CDR3 nucleotide sequence: TGTGCCAGCAGTGCCGGGTCCTCTGGAAACACCATATATTTT. Its protein is CASSAGSSGNTIYF.

This clone was seen just once. CDR3 sequence reads: CASSLDPGGSGSDTQYF. The CDR3 coding sequence is TGTGCCAGCAGCTTAGACCCGGGCGGGAGTGGGTCAGATACGCAGTATTTT. This chain links TRBV7-9 with TRBJ2-3; 7 bases are shared with TRBD2. The CDR3 contains 17 residues. V lost 1 base to trimming and J lost 4 bases; unmatched junction nucleotides: 11. Per the germline V gene, CDR1 is SEHNR and CDR2 is FQNEAQ (reference sequence).

This chain links TRBV6-5 with TRBJ1-5; possible D gene TRBD1, 6 bases. The V end lost 6 bases, the J end lost 6 bases, and 15 bases lay between the germline ends. From germline, CDR1 is MNHEY and CDR2 SVGAGI. There are 14 residues in the CDR3. For the CDR3, the DNA is TGTGCCAGCAGCCGAGCAGGGGCGGGTCAGCCCCAGCATTTT. Encoded protein: CASSRAGAGQPQHF.

The chain links TRBV9 to TRBJ2-7; a possible D gene is TRBD2 (6 bases). From germline, CDR1 is SGDLS and CDR2 YYNGEE. The CDR3 extends over 15 amino acids. Trimming took 0 bases from V and 2 from J, leaving 12 bases between them. CDR3 in DNA: TGTGCCAGCAGCGTAGAAGGCACGGGAGCCTACGAGCAGTACTTC. Amino acids: CASSVEGTGAYEQYF.

J is TRBJ2-1 and V is TRBV5-1, with TRBD2 matching 10 bases. Germline assignment: CDR1 SGHRS and CDR2 YFSETQ. The CDR3 is 16 amino acids. V lost 4 bases and J lost 10; bases outside the gene matches: 14. The CDR3 nucleotides are TGCGCCAGCAGCCCCCGAGCTAGCGGGGGACTCGGGGAGCAGTTCTTC. It yields the protein CASSPRASGGLGEQFF.

V is TRBV5-6 and J is TRBJ2-5; D unresolved. The length of the CDR3 is 13 residues. Trimming shortened V by 3 bases and J by 2 bases, and 8 bases separated the two germline ends. Per the germline V gene, CDR1 is SGHDT and CDR2 is YYEEEE. The CDR3 DNA reads TGTGCCAGCAGCTCAACAGTACAAGAGACCCAGTACTTC. Encoded protein: CASSSTVQETQYF.

The V call is TRBV2, the J call TRBJ1-2; D possibly corresponds to TRBD1 (5 bases). Trimming removed 6 bases at V and 8 bases at J, with 10 bases between. CDR1 SNHLY and CDR2 FYNNEI come from the germline V gene. The length of the CDR3 is 11 residues. CDR3 protein: CASSRYRGYTF. The CDR3 nucleotides read TGTGCCAGCAGCAGATACAGGGGCTACACCTTC.

The chain employs TRBV18 and TRBJ1-2; tentative D call: TRBD1 (6 bases). CDR3 length equals 16 residues. CDR1 is KGHSH, CDR2 LQKENI, per germline. V lost 3 bases to trimming and J lost 5 bases, with 19 bases between them. CDR3 sequence: CASSPTTGFSGYGYTF. The DNA of the CDR3 is TGTGCCAGCTCACCCACTACAGGGTTTTCCGGATATGGCTACACCTTC.

This chain links TRBV6-5 with TRBJ1-4, with D maybe TRBD1 (6 bases). Per germline, CDR1 MNHEY and CDR2 SVGAGI. The CDR3 is 15 residues long. V was cut by 4 bases and J by 6 bases, with 15 bases left in between. The DNA for the CDR3 is TGTGCCAGCAGTTCCGTATCAGGGGTGGATGAAAAACTGTTTTTT. It encodes CASSSVSGVDEKLFF.

J is TRBJ1-2 and V is TRBV10-3; D unclear. Germline loops: CDR1 ENHRY, CDR2 SYGVKD. V dropped 0 bases and J dropped 3 bases, with 17 bases sitting between them. This CDR3 has 17 amino acids. CDR3 amino acids: CAISESLSLPEDYGYTF. The DNA for the CDR3 is TGTGCCATCAGTGAGTCACTGTCTTTACCCGAAGACTATGGCTACACCTTC.

This clone came up once. V gene TRBV5-6 combines with J gene TRBJ1-5; TRBD1 agrees at 7 bases. Germline CDR1 and CDR2: SGHDT and YYEEEE. V shed 0 bases, J shed 0 bases, and the junction held 0 bases outside the gene matches. The CDR3 sequence is 15 residues long. The CDR3 DNA is TGTGCCAGCAGCTTGGGGGACAGTAGCAATCAGCCCCAGCATTTT. This translates into CASSLGDSSNQPQHF. The full variable domain, rest sourced from reference TRBV5-6 and TRBJ1-5, is DAGVTQSPTHLIKTRGQQVTLRCSPKSGHDTVSWYQQALGQGPQFIFQYYEEEERQRGNFPDRFSGHQFPNYSSELNVNALLLGDSALYLCASSLGDSSNQPQHFGDGTRLSIL.

The rearrangement joins TRBV6-6 to TRBJ2-1, with a weak D call TRBD1 (6 bases). Looked up from germline, CDR1 is MNHNY and CDR2 is SVGAGI (reference sequence). The CDR3 covers 16 residues. Trimming took off 0 bases at V and 6 bases at J, with 15 bases between the two ends. The CDR3 reads CASSYSGRGSSNEQFF. The CDR3 DNA reads TGTGCCAGCAGTTACTCGGGCAGGGGTTCTTCCAATGAGCAGTTCTTC.

This clone has only one observation. The V call is TRBV12-3 or TRBV12-4, the J call TRBJ1-2, with D unclear. V lost 5 bases to trimming and J lost 2 bases, with 9 bases between them. The CDR3 sequence is 13 residues long. CDR3 region: CASSQAGNYGYTF. The DNA of the CDR3 is TGTGCCAGCAGTCAGGCAGGAAACTATGGCTACACCTTC.

The rearrangement links TRBV11-2 to TRBJ2-1, with D possibly matching TRBD2 (5 bases). Germline values: CDR1 SGHAT, CDR2 FQNNGV. The CDR3 is 16 amino acids. V was pared by 6 bases and J by 3 bases, with 18 bases between. The CDR3 is CASRSPRGKNYNEQFF. The CDR3 DNA reads as TGTGCCAGCAGGTCCCCCCGGGGTAAGAACTACAATGAGCAGTTCTTC.

This chain joins TRBV5-6 and TRBJ1-2; D may be TRBD1 (6 bases). Germline values: CDR1 SGHDT, CDR2 YYEEEE. There are 13 residues in the CDR3. V was cut by 3 bases and J by 5 bases, with 11 bases left in between. DNA for the CDR3: TGTGCCAGCAGCTCGGGGGGCGTTTATGGCTACACCTTC. It is translated as CASSSGGVYGYTF.

This clone has more than one count but fewer than ten. The V gene is TRBV19, the J gene TRBJ1-2; 9 bases line up with TRBD1. From germline, CDR1 is LNHDA and CDR2 SQIVND (reference sequence). Trimming cost V 1 base and J 4 bases; bases outside gene matches: 7. The CDR3 contains 16 residues. The CDR3 protein is CASSIGGQGRSYGYTF. The CDR3 DNA reads TGTGCCAGTAGTATAGGGGGACAGGGTCGAAGCTATGGCTACACCTTC.